What follows are 15 T cell receptor beta chains derived from one specimen sequenced in a study of early T cells in non-severe SARS-CoV-2 infection (TCRdb year 2021). Library preparation employed 5' RACE. For sequencing, a NextSeq 500 was employed. The public reads were reanalyzed by TCRdb: fastp trimming at Q25, MiXCR alignment, in-frame beta chains only. Rows matching on CDR3 protein sequence are summarized as one entry with the most common DNA and genes. Recorded for this sample are some 61,000 distinct CDR3 sequences; under 9% of them occurred a single time. The ten largest clones take up under 4.5% of the sample. The specimen comprised whole blood, sampled at baseline. All receptors come from an adult who was a healthcare worker with PCR-confirmed SARS-CoV-2 infection or an uninfected control (not recorded which).

This clonotype came up many times. The CDR3, as DNA: TGCGCCAGCAGCCAAGATCTGGACACCATATATTTT. This codes for CASSQDLDTIYF. The rearrangement joins TRBV4-1 to TRBJ1-3; D gene ambiguous. V shed 0 bases and J shed 8 bases, with 5 bases lying between them. CDR3 length: 12 residues. Germline V lookup: CDR1 MGHRA, CDR2 YSYEKL.

The CDR3 DNA follows: TGTGCCAGCAGTTACTCGTCCCCAGGCTCCTACAATGAGCAGTTCTTC. Encoded protein: CASSYSSPGSYNEQFF. The gene calls are TRBV6-5 and TRBJ2-1; no definite D call. Germline assignment: CDR1 MNHEY and CDR2 SVGAGI. The CDR3 is 16 amino acids. Trimming cost V 0 bases and J 0 bases, with 9 bases left between them.

This clonotype showed up just a few times. The rearrangement joins TRBV4-1 to TRBJ2-7; a weak D match, TRBD2 (5 bases). This CDR3 comprises 13 residues. CDR1 is MGHRA, CDR2 YSYEKL, per germline. Trimming took off 1 base at V and 4 bases at J, with 8 bases between the two ends. The CDR3 DNA reads as TGCGCCAGCAGCCAAGGGTCGGGGTACGAGCAGTACTTC. This sequence encodes CASSQGSGYEQYF.

This clonotype was observed at least ten times. The genes are TRBV12-3 or TRBV12-4 and TRBJ1-5, with D perhaps matching TRBD1 (6 bases). Trimming stripped 5 bases from V and 2 bases from J, with 13 bases between. The CDR3 length is 15 residues. The CDR3 sequence is CASSPQGVGNQPQHF. CDR3 coding DNA: TGTGCCAGCAGTCCACAGGGCGTTGGCAATCAGCCCCAGCATTTT.

CDR3 protein: CASSIRPLSYEQYF. CDR3 bases: TGTGCCAGCAGCATCCGCCCTCTCTCCTACGAGCAGTACTTC. The gene calls are TRBV9 and TRBJ2-7; no clear D. Germline assignment: CDR1 SGDLS and CDR2 YYNGEE. This CDR3 contains 14 residues. V lost 4 bases to trimming and J lost 0 bases, with 11 bases between them.

This clonotype has a handful of counts. This rearrangement joins TRBV24-1 to TRBJ2-1, with a tentative D call TRBD1 (6 bases). From germline, CDR1 is KGHDR and CDR2 SFDVKD. The CDR3 is 15 residues long. V shed 5 bases and J shed 3 bases, with 13 bases lying between them. The CDR3 is CATSAGQGSYNEQFF. The CDR3 DNA sequence: TGTGCCACCAGTGCCGGCCAGGGGAGCTACAATGAGCAGTTCTTC.

The chain couples TRBV9 to TRBJ1-4; the match to TRBD1 covers 7 bases. J gave up 4 bases and V 0 bases, and 3 bases lay outside the gene matches. Per the germline V gene, CDR1 is SGDLS and CDR2 is YYNGEE. The CDR3 has 15 amino acids. In DNA, the CDR3 is TGTGCCAGCAGCGTAGAGGGACAGAGTAATGAAAAACTGTTTTTT. Amino acids: CASSVEGQSNEKLFF.

In this sample, this clonotype turned up a few times. CDR3 nucleotides: TGTGCCAGCAGCTCGGGACAGTCGAACACCGGGGAGCTGTTTTTT. Its protein product is CASSSGQSNTGELFF. The chain combines TRBV5-6 with TRBJ2-2; TRBD1 matches 7 bases. The V and J ends lost 3 bases and 0 bases, in that order; junction bases with no gene match: 2. Germline values: CDR1 SGHDT, CDR2 YYEEEE. The CDR3 sequence is 15 residues long.

This clonotype was observed many times. The chain employs TRBV7-6 and TRBJ2-7; D is possibly TRBD2 (6 bases). V shed 5 bases and J shed 6 bases, with 14 bases lying between them. The CDR3 contains 13 residues. Germline V gene data show CDR1 as SGHVS and CDR2 as FNYEAQ. The CDR3 DNA is TGTGCCAGCAGCGGCGGCGGGGTGGGCGAGCAGTACTTC. It translates to CASSGGGVGEQYF.

This clonotype was detected only a few times. This CDR3 reads CASSARAGGPYEQYF. The CDR3 DNA follows: TGTGCCAGCAGCGCACGAGCGGGAGGACCTTACGAGCAGTACTTC. This chain links TRBV7-3 with TRBJ2-7; 9 bases match TRBD2. Unmatched junction bases numbered 9, after V lost 5 bases and J lost 4 bases. In germline, CDR1 is SGHTA, CDR2 FQGTGA. The CDR3 spans 15 residues.

The chain is built from TRBV20-1 and TRBJ2-7; TRBD2 matches at 7 bases. Germline-derived CDR1 and CDR2 are DFQATT and SNEGSKA (reference sequence). The CDR3 spans 14 residues. Unmatched junction bases numbered 7, after V lost 3 bases and J lost 2 bases. The DNA for the CDR3 is TGCAGTGCTAGTTCGGGGGGACGAACCTACGAGCAGTACTTC. Amino acids: CSASSGGRTYEQYF.

The V and J genes are TRBV29-1 and TRBJ2-3, with 8 positions matching TRBD2. The germline gives CDR1 SQVTM, CDR2 ANQGSEA. V lost 7 bases, J lost 0 bases, and 6 bases stayed unmatched. The CDR3 extends over 14 amino acids. CDR3 sequence: CSGGAGASTDTQYF. DNA for the CDR3: TGCAGCGGGGGAGCGGGGGCTAGCACAGATACGCAGTATTTT.

This chain uses TRBV11-2 with TRBJ1-2; 8 positions match TRBD1. Trimming took 8 bases from V and 4 from J; bases not matched to a gene: 3. There are 12 residues in the CDR3. Germline V gives CDR1 SGHAT, CDR2 FQNNGV. CDR3 residues: CASGTGGYGYTF. In DNA form, the CDR3 reads TGTGCCAGCGGTACAGGGGGCTATGGCTACACCTTC.

This chain joins TRBV3-1 and TRBJ1-6; the D is unclear. Germline CDR1 reads LGHDT; CDR2 reads YNNKEL (reference sequence). CDR3 size: 16 residues. Trimming took 0 bases from V and 2 from J, leaving 8 bases between them. The CDR3 DNA follows: TGTGCCAGCAGCCAAGATCGACACCCCTATAATTCACCCCTCCACTTT. This translates into CASSQDRHPYNSPLHF.

This clonotype was seen at least ten times. This chain links TRBV7-9 with TRBJ2-7; 7 bases agree with TRBD2. V lost 4 bases to trimming and J lost 2 bases; unmatched junction nucleotides: 2. From germline, CDR1 is SEHNR and CDR2 FQNEAQ (reference sequence). The CDR3 sequence is 13 residues long. The CDR3 region is CASSYAGAYEQYF. The DNA for the CDR3 is TGTGCCAGCAGCTATGCGGGAGCCTACGAGCAGTACTTC. The full variable domain, completed using reference TRBV7-9 and TRBJ2-7, is DTGVSQNPRHKITKRGQNVTFRCDPISEHNRLYWYRQTLGQGPEFLTYFQNEAQLEKSRLLSDRFSAERPKGSFSTLEIQRTEQGDSAMYLCASSYAGAYEQYFGPGTRLTVT.